One TCR beta chain is described in this entry. As to time point: new active TB diagnosis, blood taken before or within 7 days of starting treatment. Libraries were prepared by immunoSEQ multiplex PCR; TCRdb keeps only in-frame clonotypes and omits some of them. The data contain 25,000 to 30,000 clones, around 90% of them singletons. The sample belongs to a study of T cells in tuberculosis. CDR1 and CDR2 from the germline V gene are MNHEY and SMNVEV (reference sequence). CDR3 length: 20 amino acids. Trimming cost V 3 bases and J 5 bases; bases outside gene matches: 17. The receptor comes from an adult with tuberculosis. The material was PBMCs, obtained at tuberculosis diagnosis. This sequence joins TRBV27 and TRBJ2-1; TRBD2 matches 12 bases. Here the CDR3 DNA reads TGTGCCAGCAGTTTTAGGGCCCTAGCGGGAGGGCCGAGTAGCCACAATGAGCAGTTCTTC. The encoded protein is CASSFRALAGGPSSHNEQFF.